Each of the 27 T cell receptor beta chains below was sequenced from the same sample in a study of T cell responses to AZD1222 COVID-19 vaccine. TCRdb's copy holds only in-frame clones and misses some; the assay was immunoSEQ multiplex PCR. The data contain tens of thousands of clones, around 85% of them singletons. The sequences come from peripheral blood, collected on day 0 of MenACWY control vaccination. These receptor sequences come from an adult in good health.

The V gene is TRBV24-1, the J gene TRBJ2-2, with 8 bases fitting TRBD1. CDR3 size: 14 residues. Germline CDR1 is KGHDR and CDR2 is SFDVKD. V gave up 5 bases and J gave up 4 bases; unmatched junction bases: 2. CDR3 region: CATSGTGFTGELFF. The CDR3 nucleotides are TGTGCCACCAGTGGGACAGGGTTCACCGGGGAGCTGTTTTTT.

This clone was observed a handful of times. The chain couples TRBV5-4 to TRBJ1-3; unclear D gene. V lost 4 bases and J 1 base, leaving 6 bases between the germline ends. CDR3 length equals 13 residues. The germline CDR1 and CDR2 sequences are SGHNT and YYREEE (reference sequence). The DNA for the CDR3 is TGTGCCAGCAGCCCGACTTCTGGAAACACCATATATTTT. Its protein is CASSPTSGNTIYF.

This sequence joins TRBV6-1 and TRBJ2-7, with D possibly matching TRBD1 (5 bases). V was shortened by 3 bases and J by 6 bases, with 12 bases between the two germline ends. The length of the CDR3 is 13 residues. CDR1 is MNHNS and CDR2 is SASEGT in the germline V gene. The CDR3 reads CASSDREPGEQYF. As DNA, the CDR3 is TGTGCCAGCAGTGACAGGGAACCGGGCGAGCAGTACTTC.

This rearrangement joins TRBV27 to TRBJ2-7; D perhaps matches TRBD1 (5 bases). CDR1 MNHEY and CDR2 SMNVEV come from the germline V gene (reference sequence). The germline V and J ends were trimmed by 7 bases and 2 bases, with 12 bases remaining between them. The CDR3 spans 13 residues. The CDR3 sequence: CASKGWGPYEQYF. CDR3 bases: TGTGCCAGCAAAGGTTGGGGCCCCTACGAGCAGTACTTC.

V and J are TRBV10-3 and TRBJ1-5; 7 positions match TRBD1. V was pared by 11 bases and J by 4 bases, with 14 bases of the junction left unmatched. From germline, CDR1 is ENHRY and CDR2 SYGVKD. CDR3 length equals 15 residues. The CDR3 here is CAARQGGDLNQPQHF. CDR3 nucleotides: TGTGCCGCCCGCCAGGGGGGGGATCTGAATCAGCCCCAGCATTTT.

CDR3 DNA sequence: TGCGCCAGCAGCCAAGAGAGCGACTCCTACAATGAGCAGTTCTTC. This translates into CASSQESDSYNEQFF. The chain joins TRBV4-1 to TRBJ2-1, with no clear D. The CDR3 totals 15 residues. Germline CDR1 is MGHRA and CDR2 is YSYEKL. The V gene lost 0 bases and the J gene lost 0 bases, with 6 bases spanning the gap.

The chain employs TRBV28 and TRBJ1-1, with unresolved D. The V end lost 9 bases, the J end lost 6 bases, and 14 bases lay between the germline ends. This CDR3 has 12 residues. CDR1 is MDHEN, CDR2 SYDVKM, per germline. CDR3 amino acids: CASWIRGAEAFF. The CDR3 nucleotides are TGTGCCAGTTGGATCCGCGGGGCTGAAGCTTTCTTT.

This clone was seen a single time. V usage is TRBV23-1 and J usage is TRBJ2-7; 9 bases align to TRBD2. TRBV23-1 is an ORF, and what it does is uncertain. The V segment lost 2 bases and the J segment 5 bases; nucleotides outside the gene matches: 4. The CDR3 spans 14 residues. In DNA form, the CDR3 reads TGCGCCAGCAGTCAAGGGACTAGCCCCCACGAGCAGTACTTC. Amino acids: CASSQGTSPHEQYF.

The CDR3 DNA is TGTGCCAGTAGTGCCTACGAGAGCTCCTACAATGAGCAGTTCTTC. It is translated as CASSAYESSYNEQFF. The chain combines TRBV19 with TRBJ2-1; D not certain. The CDR3 covers 15 residues. The germline gives CDR1 LNHDA, CDR2 SQIVND (reference sequence). Between the trimmed V and J ends, which lost 5 bases and 0 bases, there was a span of 11 bases. The full variable domain, with the rest looked up from reference TRBV19 and TRBJ2-1, is DGGITQSPKYLFRKEGQNVTLSCEQNLNHDAMYWYRQDPGQGLRLIYYSQIVNDFQKGDIAEGYSVSREKKESFPLTVTSAQKNPTAFYLCASSAYESSYNEQFFGPGTRLTVL.

This clone was seen more than once but under ten times. V gene TRBV7-8 combines with J gene TRBJ2-3; weak D call: TRBD1 (6 bases). Germline lookup yields CDR1 SGHVS and CDR2 FQNEAQ. This CDR3 is built from 14 residues. V was cut by 4 bases and J by 5 bases, with 13 bases left in between. CDR3 bases: TGTGCCAGCAGCTACCTCCGAGGGGGAGATACGCAGTATTTT. Translation: CASSYLRGGDTQYF.

V is TRBV5-4 and J is TRBJ1-1; D ambiguous. Per germline, CDR1 SGHNT and CDR2 YYREEE (reference sequence). V was trimmed by 3 bases and J by 1 base, leaving 13 bases between them. This CDR3 comprises 15 residues. The CDR3 DNA reads as TGTGCCAGCAGCTCGCGGGATCACGGGAACACTGAAGCTTTCTTT. It is translated as CASSSRDHGNTEAFF.

The chain recombines TRBV30 with TRBJ2-1; TRBD2 agrees at 8 bases. Losses at the gene ends were 3 bases for V and 6 bases for J; bases not matched to a gene: 13. This CDR3 region has 16 residues. Germline loops: CDR1 GTSNPN, CDR2 SVGIG (reference sequence). CDR3 in amino acids: CAWRPDPFLAGNEQFF. In DNA form, the CDR3 reads TGTGCCTGGAGACCCGACCCTTTTCTAGCGGGCAATGAGCAGTTCTTC.

The rearrangement links TRBV4-2 to TRBJ2-3; D is possibly TRBD2 (5 bases). With 4 bases removed from V and 2 bases from J, the gap between germline ends came to 19 bases. The germline V gene encodes CDR1 LGHNA and CDR2 YNFKEQ. The CDR3 is made up of 17 amino acids. For the CDR3, the DNA is TGTGCCAGCAGCCCCGGGGTACGCAGGACCAACACAGATACGCAGTATTTT. As protein: CASSPGVRRTNTDTQYF.

This chain joins TRBV6-2 or TRBV6-3 and TRBJ2-2, with 12 bases matching TRBD1. CDR1 MNHEY and CDR2 SVGEGT come from the germline V gene. Trimming removed 5 bases from V and 5 bases from J; junction bases left unmatched: 3. This CDR3 region has 15 residues. This CDR3 reads CASSRGQGATGELFF. The CDR3 DNA reads TGTGCCAGCAGTAGGGGACAGGGGGCGACCGGGGAGCTGTTTTTT.

This sequence joins TRBV19 and TRBJ2-1, with D tentatively TRBD1 (5 bases). Trimming stripped 1 base from V and 7 bases from J, with 17 bases between. This CDR3 is built from 16 residues. Germline V lookup: CDR1 LNHDA, CDR2 SQIVND (reference sequence). This CDR3 is CASSIGRSGLRNEQFF. In nucleotides, the CDR3 is TGTGCCAGTAGTATAGGTCGTTCAGGGCTTAGGAATGAGCAGTTCTTC. The whole variable domain, remainder taken from reference TRBV19 and TRBJ2-1, is DGGITQSPKYLFRKEGQNVTLSCEQNLNHDAMYWYRQDPGQGLRLIYYSQIVNDFQKGDIAEGYSVSREKKESFPLTVTSAQKNPTAFYLCASSIGRSGLRNEQFFGPGTRLTVL.

The chain carries TRBV11-2 and TRBJ2-7; TRBD2 agrees at 8 bases. Germline V gene sequence: CDR1 SGHAT, CDR2 FQNNGV. This CDR3 comprises 14 residues. The junction had 5 bases not matched to a gene; V was cut back by 5 bases and J by 2 bases. This CDR3 reads CASSPLGLAYEQYF. In nucleotides, the CDR3 is TGTGCCAGCAGCCCCCTGGGACTAGCCTACGAGCAGTACTTC.

The rearrangement links TRBV29-1 to TRBJ2-1, with 7 bases lining up with TRBD2. CDR3 length: 13 residues. The V segment lost 6 bases and the J segment 7 bases; nucleotides outside the gene matches: 9. Germline loops: CDR1 SQVTM, CDR2 ANQGSEA. CDR3 nucleotide sequence: TGCAGCGTCCAGTGGACTAGTCAAAATGAGCAGTTCTTC. Translated, it gives CSVQWTSQNEQFF.

The rearrangement uses TRBV7-2 and TRBJ2-7, with 9 bases that match TRBD2. Trimming took 5 bases from V and 7 from J; bases not matched to a gene: 12. Germline CDR1 is SGHTA and CDR2 is FQGNSA. This CDR3 comprises 15 residues. CDR3 sequence reads: CASSPQAGGSSEQYF. The CDR3 DNA reads TGTGCCAGCAGCCCGCAAGCGGGAGGTTCGAGTGAGCAGTACTTC.

The sample holds one count of this clone. The J gene is TRBJ2-7, the V gene TRBV7-9; TRBD1 matches 10 bases. The V gene's germline CDR1 is SEHNR and CDR2 FQNEAQ (reference sequence). The J segment lost 3 bases and the V segment lost 5 bases, leaving 7 bases of the junction unmatched. The CDR3 has 15 amino acids. The CDR3 DNA follows: TGTGCCAGCAGCCTCCGGGACAGGGGTGTCTACGAGCAGTACTTC. Its protein is CASSLRDRGVYEQYF.

The chain employs TRBV28 and TRBJ1-4, with 11 bases lining up with TRBD1. V lost 6 bases, J lost 8 bases, and 14 bases stayed unmatched. This CDR3 comprises 17 residues. The germline V gene encodes CDR1 MDHEN and CDR2 SYDVKM. This CDR3 reads CASSLPRGTGGEEKLFF. The CDR3 DNA sequence: TGTGCCAGCAGCCTTCCCCGAGGGACAGGGGGAGAGGAAAAACTGTTTTTT.

The rearrangement joins TRBV27 to TRBJ2-1; the match to TRBD2 covers 11 bases. V lost 3 bases and J lost 2; bases outside the gene matches: 9. The CDR3 contains 18 residues. Looked up from germline, CDR1 is MNHEY and CDR2 is SMNVEV (reference sequence). The CDR3 loop is CASSLLPGTSGTYNEQFF. The CDR3 nucleotides are TGTGCCAGCAGTTTGCTCCCCGGGACTAGCGGAACCTACAATGAGCAGTTCTTC.

CDR3: CASSAGRSGGYNEQFF. In DNA, the CDR3 is TGTGCCAGCAGTGCAGGTAGAAGCGGAGGTTACAATGAGCAGTTCTTC. The V and J genes are TRBV6-2 or TRBV6-3 and TRBJ2-1; possibly TRBD2 for D (5 bases). The germline CDR1 and CDR2 sequences are MNHEY and SVGEGT. This CDR3 contains 16 residues. Trimming took off 5 bases at V and 4 bases at J, with 18 bases between the two ends.

The chain links TRBV5-6 to TRBJ2-5; D call uncertain. The CDR3 is made up of 13 amino acids. V lost 2 bases and J 2 bases, leaving 7 bases between the germline ends. CDR1 and CDR2 from the germline V gene are SGHDT and YYEEEE. Here the CDR3 DNA reads TGTGCCAGCAGCTTTGGATTACAAGAGACCCAGTACTTC. Its translation: CASSFGLQETQYF.

The gene calls are TRBV2 and TRBJ1-5; D perhaps matches TRBD1 (6 bases). The V end was cut by 4 bases, the J end by 6 bases, with 10 bases between. Germline CDR1 reads SNHLY; CDR2 reads FYNNEI. The length of the CDR3 is 13 residues. The CDR3 spells CASSGGQSQPQHF. The CDR3 DNA reads TGTGCCAGCAGTGGGGGGCAGTCTCAGCCCCAGCATTTT.

The chain has TRBV5-1 and TRBJ2-6; 7 nucleotides line up with TRBD2. The ends lost 4 bases at V and 0 bases at J; junction bases unmatched: 10. CDR3 length equals 18 residues. Looked up from germline, CDR1 is SGHRS and CDR2 is YFSETQ. CDR3 region: CASSVDTLAASGANVLTF. The CDR3 nucleotides read TGCGCCAGCAGCGTGGACACCCTAGCGGCCTCTGGGGCCAACGTCCTGACTTTC.

V is TRBV9 and J is TRBJ2-1; 9 nucleotides agree with TRBD2. The CDR3 spans 15 residues. Germline CDR1 SGDLS, CDR2 YYNGEE. V trimming: 0 bases; J trimming: 8 bases; junction bases outside the gene matches: 6. CDR3: CASSVGASGTYEQFF. The CDR3 nucleotides read TGTGCCAGCAGCGTAGGGGCTAGCGGGACGTATGAGCAGTTCTTC.

The chain carries TRBV28 and TRBJ1-1, with 8 bases identical to TRBD1. The germline gives CDR1 MDHEN, CDR2 SYDVKM. The junction had 11 bases not matched to a gene; V was cut back by 7 bases and J by 4 bases. The CDR3 has 15 amino acids. The CDR3 loop is CASITAGTGSTEAFF. Here the CDR3 DNA reads TGTGCCAGCATTACCGCCGGGACAGGAAGCACTGAAGCTTTCTTT.